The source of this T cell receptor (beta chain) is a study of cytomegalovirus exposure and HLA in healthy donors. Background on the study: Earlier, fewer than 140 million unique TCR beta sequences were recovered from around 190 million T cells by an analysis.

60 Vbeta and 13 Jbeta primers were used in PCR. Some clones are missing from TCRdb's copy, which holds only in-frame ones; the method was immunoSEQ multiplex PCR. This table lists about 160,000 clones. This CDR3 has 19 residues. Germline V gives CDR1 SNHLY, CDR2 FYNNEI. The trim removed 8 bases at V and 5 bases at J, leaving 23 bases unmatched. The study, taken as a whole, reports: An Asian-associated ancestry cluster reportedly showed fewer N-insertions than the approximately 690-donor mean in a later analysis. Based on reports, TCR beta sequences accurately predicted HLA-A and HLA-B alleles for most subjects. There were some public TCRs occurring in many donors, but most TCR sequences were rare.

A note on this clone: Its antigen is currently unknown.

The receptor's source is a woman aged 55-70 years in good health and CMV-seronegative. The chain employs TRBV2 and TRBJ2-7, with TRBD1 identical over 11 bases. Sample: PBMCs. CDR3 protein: CASLEGLDRGPTWGDEQYF. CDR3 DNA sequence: TGTGCCAGCCTTGAGGGATTGGACAGGGGGCCCACTTGGGGTGACGAGCAGTACTTC.